This T cell receptor beta chain was obtained from a study of T cell clones after liver transplantation. Germline V gives CDR1 ENHRY, CDR2 SYGVKD. V was clipped by 0 bases and J by 6 bases; unmatched bases: 8. CDR3 length equals 16 residues. Sequenced by immunoSEQ multiplex PCR; TCRdb stores in-frame clones only, minus some. This sample has 31,000 or so clones, with approximately 96% found just once. The material sequenced was CD8+ T cells from blood, taken 12 months after liver transplant. The chain couples TRBV10-3 to TRBJ1-1; 9 nucleotides agree with TRBD1. The clonotype originates from a human patient who received a liver transplant. The graft donor may have contributed some T cells. In DNA, the CDR3 is TGTGCCATCAGTGAGTCGGGGACAGGGTTTTCCCCTGAAGCTTTCTTT. It translates to CAISESGTGFSPEAFF.